This T cell receptor beta chain was documented in a study of PD-L1 blockade in urothelial cancer. Study-wide context: Before enrollment, 0 to 3 chemotherapy regimens had been given to patients.

Libraries were prepared by immunoSEQ multiplex PCR; TCRdb keeps only in-frame clonotypes and omits some of them. The sample consists of about 74,000 clones, around four fifths of them appearing once. The V and J ends lost 5 bases and 4 bases respectively, with 17 bases between them. Germline values: CDR1 MDHEN, CDR2 SYDVKM. CDR3 length: 15 amino acids. This specimen consisted of PBMCs, obtained around atezolizumab (anti-PD-L1) treatment. This rearrangement joins TRBV28 to TRBJ1-2; D possibly corresponds to TRBD1 (6 bases). The receptor was derived from a man aged 65 to 79 with urothelial cancer. For the CDR3, the DNA is TGTGCCAGCAGTCCTGGGCAGGGGCGACGCTATGGCTACACCTTC. Residues: CASSPGQGRRYGYTF.